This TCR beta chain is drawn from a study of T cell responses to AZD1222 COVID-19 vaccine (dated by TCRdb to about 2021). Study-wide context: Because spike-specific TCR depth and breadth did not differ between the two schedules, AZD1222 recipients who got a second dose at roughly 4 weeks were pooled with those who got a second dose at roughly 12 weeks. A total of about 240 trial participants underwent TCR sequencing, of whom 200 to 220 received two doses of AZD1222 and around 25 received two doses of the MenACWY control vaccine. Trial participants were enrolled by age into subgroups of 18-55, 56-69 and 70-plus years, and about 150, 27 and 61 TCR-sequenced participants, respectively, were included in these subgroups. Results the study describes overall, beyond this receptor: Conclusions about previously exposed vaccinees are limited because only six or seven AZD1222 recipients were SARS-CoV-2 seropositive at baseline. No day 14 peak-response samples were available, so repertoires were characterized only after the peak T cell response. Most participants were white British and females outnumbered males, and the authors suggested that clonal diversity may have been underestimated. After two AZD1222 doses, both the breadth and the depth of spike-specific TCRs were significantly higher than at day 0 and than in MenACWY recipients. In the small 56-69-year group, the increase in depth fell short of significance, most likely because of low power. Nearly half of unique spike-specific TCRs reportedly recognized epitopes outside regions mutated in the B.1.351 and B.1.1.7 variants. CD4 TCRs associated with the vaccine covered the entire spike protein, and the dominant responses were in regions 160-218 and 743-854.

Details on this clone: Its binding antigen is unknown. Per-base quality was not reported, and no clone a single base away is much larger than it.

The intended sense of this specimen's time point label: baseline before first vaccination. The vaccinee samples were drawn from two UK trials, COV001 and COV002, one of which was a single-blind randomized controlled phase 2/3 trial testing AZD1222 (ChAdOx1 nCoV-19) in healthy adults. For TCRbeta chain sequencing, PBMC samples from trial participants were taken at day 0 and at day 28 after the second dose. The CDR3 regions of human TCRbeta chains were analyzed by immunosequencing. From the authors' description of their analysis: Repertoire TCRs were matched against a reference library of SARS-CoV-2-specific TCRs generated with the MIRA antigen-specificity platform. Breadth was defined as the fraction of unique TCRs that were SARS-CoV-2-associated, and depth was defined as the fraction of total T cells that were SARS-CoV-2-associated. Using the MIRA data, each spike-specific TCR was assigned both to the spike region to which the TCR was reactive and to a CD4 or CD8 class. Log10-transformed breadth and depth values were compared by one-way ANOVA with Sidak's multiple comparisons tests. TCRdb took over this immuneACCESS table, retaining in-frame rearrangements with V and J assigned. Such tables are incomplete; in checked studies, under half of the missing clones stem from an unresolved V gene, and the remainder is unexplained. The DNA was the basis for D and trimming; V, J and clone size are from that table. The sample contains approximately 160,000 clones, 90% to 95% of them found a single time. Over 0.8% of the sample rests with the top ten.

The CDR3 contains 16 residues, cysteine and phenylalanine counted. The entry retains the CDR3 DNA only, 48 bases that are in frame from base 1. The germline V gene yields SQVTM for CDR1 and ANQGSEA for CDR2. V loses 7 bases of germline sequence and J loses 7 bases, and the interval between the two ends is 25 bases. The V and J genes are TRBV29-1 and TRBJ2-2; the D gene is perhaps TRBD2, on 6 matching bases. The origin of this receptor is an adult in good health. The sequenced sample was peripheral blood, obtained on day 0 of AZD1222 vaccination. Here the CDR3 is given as CSAGLGLAGIGGELFF. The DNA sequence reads TGCAGCGCCGGACTGGGGCTCGCGGGGATCGGCGGGGAGCTGTTTTTT.